The source of this TCR beta chain is a study of shared clonotypes between healthy human individuals. Study-wide context: Two female and a few male donors aged 18 to 49 were enrolled. Study-level points and caveats: Compared with memory subsets, naive subsets generally had larger estimated richness. Against clonotypes common to all four donors, non-shared ones had lower generation probabilities.

This clone was counted at least ten times. Antigen unknown. Trimming removed 7 bases at V and 4 bases at J, with 16 bases between. Germline CDR1 and CDR2: MNHEY and SVGAGI. This CDR3 is built from 14 residues. Only in-frame clones appear in the TCRdb table, and some are missing; sequencing was by immunoSEQ multiplex PCR. The sample includes hundreds of thousands of clones, around 72% of them seen just once. This chain links TRBV6-5 with TRBJ1-1; D not resolved. The sample was memory CD4+ T cells sorted from blood. Subset specified: CD45RA-negative fraction. This TCR was sampled from a woman between 25 and 40 years old in good health. The CDR3 DNA is TGTGCCAGCAACCCTGGCGCGACGGGCACTGAAGCTTTCTTT. It specifies CASNPGATGTEAFF.